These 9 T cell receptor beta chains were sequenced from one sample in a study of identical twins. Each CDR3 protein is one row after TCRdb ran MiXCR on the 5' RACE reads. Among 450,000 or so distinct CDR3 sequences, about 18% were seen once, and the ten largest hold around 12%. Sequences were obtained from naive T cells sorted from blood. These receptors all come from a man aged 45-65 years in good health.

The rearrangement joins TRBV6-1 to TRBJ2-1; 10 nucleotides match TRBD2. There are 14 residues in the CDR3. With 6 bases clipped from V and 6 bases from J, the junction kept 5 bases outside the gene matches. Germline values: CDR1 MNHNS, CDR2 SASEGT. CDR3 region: CASRSGGASNEQFF. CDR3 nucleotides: TGTGCCAGCAGAAGCGGGGGGGCCTCCAATGAGCAGTTCTTC.

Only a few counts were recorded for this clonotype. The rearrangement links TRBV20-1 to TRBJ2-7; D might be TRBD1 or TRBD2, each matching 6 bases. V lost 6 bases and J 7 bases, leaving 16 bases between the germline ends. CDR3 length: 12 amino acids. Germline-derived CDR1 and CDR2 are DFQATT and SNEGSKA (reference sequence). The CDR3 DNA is TGCAGTGCAAAGTGGGGGGCGAGGGAGCAGTACTTC. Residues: CSAKWGAREQYF.

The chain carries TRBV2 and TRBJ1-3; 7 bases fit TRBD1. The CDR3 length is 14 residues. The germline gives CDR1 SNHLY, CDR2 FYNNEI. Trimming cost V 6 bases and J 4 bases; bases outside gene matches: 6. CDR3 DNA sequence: TGTGCCAGCAGCGAACAGGGGATCGGAAACACCATATATTTT. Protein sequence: CASSEQGIGNTIYF. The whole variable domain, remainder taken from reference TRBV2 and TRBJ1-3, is EPEVTQTPSHQVTQMGQEVILRCVPISNHLYFYWYRQILGQKVEFLVSFYNNEISEKSEIFDDQFSVERPDGSNFTLKIRSTKLEDSAMYFCASSEQGIGNTIYFGEGSWLTVV.

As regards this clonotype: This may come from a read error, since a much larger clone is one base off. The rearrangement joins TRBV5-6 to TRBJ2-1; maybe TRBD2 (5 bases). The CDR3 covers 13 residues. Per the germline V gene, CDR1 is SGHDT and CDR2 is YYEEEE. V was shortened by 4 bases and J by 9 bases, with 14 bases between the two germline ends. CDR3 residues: CASSGEPKGEQFF. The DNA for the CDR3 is TGTGCCAGCAGCGGGGAGCCTAAAGGTGAGCAGTTCTTC. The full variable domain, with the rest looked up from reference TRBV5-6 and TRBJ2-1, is DAGVTQSPTHLIKTRGQQVTLRCSPKSGHDTVSWYQQALGQGPQFIFQYYEEEERQRGNFPDRFSGHQFPNYSSELNVNALLLGDSALYLCASSGEPKGEQFFGPGTRLTVL.

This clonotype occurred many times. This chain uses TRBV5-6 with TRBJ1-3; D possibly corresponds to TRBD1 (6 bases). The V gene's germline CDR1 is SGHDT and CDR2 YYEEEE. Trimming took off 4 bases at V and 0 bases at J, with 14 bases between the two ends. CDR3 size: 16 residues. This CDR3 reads CASSMRTVLSGNTIYF. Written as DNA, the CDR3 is TGTGCCAGCAGCATGCGGACAGTTCTCTCTGGAAACACCATATATTTT.

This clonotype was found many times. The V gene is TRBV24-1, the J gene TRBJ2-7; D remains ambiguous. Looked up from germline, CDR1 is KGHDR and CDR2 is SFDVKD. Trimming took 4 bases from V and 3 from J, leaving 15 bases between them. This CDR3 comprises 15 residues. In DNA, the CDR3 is TGTGCCACCAGTGACACCATGTCCTCGGGCTACGAGCAGTACTTC. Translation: CATSDTMSSGYEQYF.

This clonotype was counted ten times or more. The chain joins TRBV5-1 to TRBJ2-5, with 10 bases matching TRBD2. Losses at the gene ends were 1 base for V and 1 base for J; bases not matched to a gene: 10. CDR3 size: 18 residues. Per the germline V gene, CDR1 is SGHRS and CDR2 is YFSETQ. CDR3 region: CASSLMASGSMSQETQYF. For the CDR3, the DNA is TGCGCCAGCAGCTTGATGGCTAGCGGGAGTATGAGCCAAGAGACCCAGTACTTC.

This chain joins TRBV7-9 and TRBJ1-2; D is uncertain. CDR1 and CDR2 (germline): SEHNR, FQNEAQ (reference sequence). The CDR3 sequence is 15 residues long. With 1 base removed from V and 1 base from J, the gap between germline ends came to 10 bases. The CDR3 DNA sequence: TGTGCCAGCAGCTTAGTAGACACGGATAACTATGGCTACACCTTC. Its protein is CASSLVDTDNYGYTF.

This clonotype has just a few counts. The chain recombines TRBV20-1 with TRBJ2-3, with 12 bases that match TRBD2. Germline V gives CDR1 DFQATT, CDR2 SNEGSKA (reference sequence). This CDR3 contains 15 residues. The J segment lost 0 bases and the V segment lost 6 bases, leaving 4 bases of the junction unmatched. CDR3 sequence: CSARTSGESTDTQYF. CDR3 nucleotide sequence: TGCAGTGCCCGGACTAGCGGGGAGAGCACAGATACGCAGTATTTT.